This T cell receptor (beta chain) was found in a study of T cells after yellow fever vaccination. On the study more broadly: With SMART-Seq v4 Ultra Low Input, the fractions containing low cell numbers were prepared. The study's findings and limits: Contaminating bulk clonotypes could be abundant in FACS-sorted repertoires.

TCRdb re-called the 5' RACE reads through MiXCR, storing one row per CDR3 protein. The sample contains approximately 510,000 distinct CDR3 sequences, roughly 22% of which appear only once. This clonotype has ten or more counts. As yet, its antigen is unknown. Germline V lookup: CDR1 SGHAT, CDR2 FQNNGV. Trimming cost V 2 bases and J 2 bases; bases outside gene matches: 5. The CDR3 consists of 16 residues. The rearrangement uses TRBV11-2 and TRBJ2-2; TRBD2 aligns across 7 bases. Sequencing was performed on PBMCs, taken 21 days after the first yellow fever vaccination. This clonotype was sampled from a young man who received the YFV17D yellow fever vaccine. The CDR3 reads CASSLLAGPNTGELFF. CDR3 DNA sequence: TGTGCCAGCAGCTTATTAGCGGGCCCAAACACCGGGGAGCTGTTTTTT.